Sequencing of this TCR beta chain was carried out in a study of identical twins. This clonotype was counted many times. The CDR3 length is 16 residues. Deletions cut 7 bases from V and 7 bases from J, with 22 bases between. CDR1 is SGHVS and CDR2 is FQNEAQ in the germline V gene. TCRdb re-called the 5' RACE reads with MiXCR, one entry per CDR3 protein. The profile shows fewer than 250,000 distinct CDR3 sequences, approximately 9% of them singletons. The TCR was taken from a young woman in good health. The source material was memory (CD45RO+) T cells sorted from blood. V is TRBV7-8 and J is TRBJ2-2; D possibly uses TRBD1 or TRBD2 (5 bases each). The CDR3 sequence is CASNPRDPYSGGELFF. Written as DNA, the CDR3 is TGTGCCAGCAACCCCCGGGACCCGTACTCGGGCGGGGAGCTGTTTTTT.